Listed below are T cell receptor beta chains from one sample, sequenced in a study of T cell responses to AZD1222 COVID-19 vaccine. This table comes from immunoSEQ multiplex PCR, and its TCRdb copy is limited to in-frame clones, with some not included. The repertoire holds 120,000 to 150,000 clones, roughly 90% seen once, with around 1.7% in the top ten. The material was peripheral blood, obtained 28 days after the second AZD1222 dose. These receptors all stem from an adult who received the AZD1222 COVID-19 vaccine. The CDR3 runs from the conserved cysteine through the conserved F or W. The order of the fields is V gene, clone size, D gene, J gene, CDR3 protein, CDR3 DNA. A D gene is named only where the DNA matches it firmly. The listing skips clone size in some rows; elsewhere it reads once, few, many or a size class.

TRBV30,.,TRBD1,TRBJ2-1,CAWSPDRGWVNEQFF,TGTGCCTGGAGCCCCGACAGGGGATGGGTGAATGAGCAGTTCTTC
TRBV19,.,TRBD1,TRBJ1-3,CASSTGQDRNTIYF,TGTGCCAGTAGTACTGGACAGGACCGAAACACCATATATTTT
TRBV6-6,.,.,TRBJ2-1,CASSPLGHRTSYNEQFF,TGTGCCAGCAGTCCCCTTGGACACCGGACCTCCTACAATGAGCAGTTCTTC
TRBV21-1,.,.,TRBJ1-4,CASSTVGDRHLTTNEKLFF,TGTGCCAGCAGCACGGTGGGGGACAGACACCTTACAACTAATGAAAAACTGTTTTTT
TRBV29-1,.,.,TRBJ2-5,CSVVGYGETQYF,TGCAGCGTTGTGGGGTATGGGGAGACCCAGTACTTC
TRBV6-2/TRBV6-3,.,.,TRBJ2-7,CASSYYLGLGTGYEQYF,TGTGCCAGCAGTTACTACCTAGGACTGGGAACGGGGTACGAGCAGTACTTC
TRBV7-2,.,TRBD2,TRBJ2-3,CASSFGTSGSNTQYF,TGTGCCAGCAGCTTTGGGACTAGCGGGAGTAATACGCAGTATTTT
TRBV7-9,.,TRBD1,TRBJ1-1,CASTSEQGRNTEAFF,TGTGCCAGCACCTCGGAACAGGGGCGTAACACTGAAGCTTTCTTT
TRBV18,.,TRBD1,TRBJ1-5,CASSPTAGTGAIQPQHF,TGTGCCAGCTCACCTACGGCCGGGACAGGGGCAATTCAGCCCCAGCATTTT
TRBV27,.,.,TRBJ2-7,CASSSREDFPSYEQYF,TGTGCCAGCAGTAGCCGTGAGGACTTTCCTTCCTACGAGCAGTACTTC
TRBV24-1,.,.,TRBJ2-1,CATSRASNEQFF,TGTGCCACCAGTAGAGCGTCCAATGAGCAGTTCTTC
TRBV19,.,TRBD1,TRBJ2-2,CASKRQKGARGTGELFF,TGTGCCAGCAAGAGGCAGAAGGGGGCGCGTGGGACCGGGGAGCTGTTTTTT
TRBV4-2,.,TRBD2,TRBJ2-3,CASSQIAGSGTDTQYF,TGTGCCAGCAGCCAAATAGCGGGCTCGGGCACAGATACGCAGTATTTT
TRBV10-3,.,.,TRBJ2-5,CAISEGIAVRVETQYF,TGTGCCATCAGTGAGGGGATAGCGGTGCGGGTCGAGACCCAGTACTTC
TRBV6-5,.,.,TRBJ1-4,CASSYQATNEKLFF,TGTGCCAGCAGTTACCAGGCAACTAATGAAAAACTGTTTTTT
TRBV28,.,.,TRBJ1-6,CASSLWDMKDNSPLHF,TGTGCCAGCAGTTTATGGGACATGAAAGATAATTCACCCCTCCACTTT
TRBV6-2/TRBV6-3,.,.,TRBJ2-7,CASSYSHSYEQYF,TGTGCCAGCAGTTACTCCCACTCCTACGAGCAGTACTTC
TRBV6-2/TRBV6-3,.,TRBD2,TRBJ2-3,CASSYPPAGGRIRDTQYF,TGTGCCAGCAGTTACCCCCCAGCGGGAGGGCGGATTAGAGATACGCAGTATTTT
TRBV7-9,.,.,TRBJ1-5,CASSLALGNQPQHF,TGTGCCAGCAGCTTAGCGTTAGGCAATCAGCCCCAGCATTTT
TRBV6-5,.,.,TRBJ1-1,CASSYRLSTEAFF,TGTGCCAGCAGTTATCGGTTGAGCACTGAAGCTTTCTTT
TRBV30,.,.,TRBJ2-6,CAWSEGYGANVLTF,TGTGCCTGGAGTGAGGGCTATGGGGCCAACGTCCTGACTTTC
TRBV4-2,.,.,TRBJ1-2,CASSQSSRGQEGYTF,TGTGCCAGCAGCCAAAGCTCTAGGGGTCAGGAAGGCTACACCTTC
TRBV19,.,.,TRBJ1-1,CASSYTGNTEAFF,TGTGCCAGTAGTTACACGGGGAACACTGAAGCTTTCTTT
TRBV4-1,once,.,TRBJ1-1,CASSHPLGQNTEAFF,TGCGCCAGCAGCCACCCCTTGGGCCAGAACACTGAAGCTTTCTTT
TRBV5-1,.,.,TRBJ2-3,CASSNTGGTDTQYF,TGCGCCAGCAGCAACACCGGGGGCACAGATACGCAGTATTTT
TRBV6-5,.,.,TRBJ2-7,CASSLKRLSYEQYF,TGTGCCAGCAGTTTAAAGCGGCTCTCCTACGAGCAGTACTTC
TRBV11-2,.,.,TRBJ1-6,CASSLGPRAGPYNSPLHF,TGTGCCAGCAGCTTAGGGCCAAGGGCGGGCCCCTATAATTCACCCCTCCACTTT
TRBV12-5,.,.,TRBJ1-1,CASGFYGNTEAFF,TGTGCTAGTGGTTTTTATGGGAACACTGAAGCTTTCTTT
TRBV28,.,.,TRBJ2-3,CASSSQIFTDTQYF,TGTGCCAGCAGTTCCCAGATTTTCACAGATACGCAGTATTTT
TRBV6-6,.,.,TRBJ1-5,CASSPPGPSNQPQHF,TGTGCCAGCAGCCCACCGGGACCTAGCAATCAGCCCCAGCATTTT
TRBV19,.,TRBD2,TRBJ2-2,CASSIGLAGGRPGELFF,TGTGCCAGTAGTATTGGACTAGCGGGAGGACGACCCGGGGAGCTGTTTTTT
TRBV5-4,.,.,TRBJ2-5,CASSLGAGIRETQYF,TGTGCCAGCAGCTTGGGGGCAGGTATACGGGAGACCCAGTACTTC
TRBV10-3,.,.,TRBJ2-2,CAISAGPTGYSVSTGELFF,TGTGCCATCAGTGCTGGCCCGACAGGTTACAGCGTTAGCACCGGGGAGCTGTTTTTT
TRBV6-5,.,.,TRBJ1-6,CASRHKTNSPLHF,TGTGCCAGCAGGCACAAAACAAATTCACCCCTCCACTTT
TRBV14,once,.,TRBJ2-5,CASSLAGWETQYF,TGTGCCAGCAGCCTCGCTGGGTGGGAGACCCAGTACTTC
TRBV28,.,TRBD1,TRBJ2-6,CASSPGTGKLPGANVLTF,TGTGCCAGCAGTCCCGGGACAGGGAAACTCCCTGGGGCCAACGTCCTGACTTTC